A selection of T cell receptor beta chains follows, all from one sample in a study of shared clonotypes between healthy human individuals. TCRdb's table, derived via immunoSEQ multiplex PCR, lists solely in-frame clones and lacks some. The repertoire holds more than 1.2 million clones, roughly 98.5% seen once, with under 0.45% in the top ten. Sequencing used naive CD4+ T cells sorted from blood. These receptors originate from a man aged 25-45 years in good health. Each CDR3 is given with its conserved first and last residue. The order of the fields is D gene, clone size, V gene, J gene, CDR3 DNA, CDR3 protein. D genes are given only for firm matches. Size is omitted from some rows. Given values are once, few, many or a class for expanded clones.

d_gene: -
abundance: -
v_gene: TRBV7-2
j_gene: TRBJ1-2
CDR3nt: TGTGCCAGCAGCTTAGCGCCCTCTAACTATGGCTACACCTTC
CDR3aa: CASSLAPSNYGYTF

d_gene: -
abundance: -
v_gene: TRBV30
j_gene: TRBJ1-3
CDR3nt: TGTGCCTCGTATCTTAATCGGGACACCGCTGGAAACACCATATATTTT
CDR3aa: CASYLNRDTAGNTIYF

d_gene: TRBD2
abundance: -
v_gene: TRBV19
j_gene: TRBJ2-1
CDR3nt: TGTGCCAGTGGTCCCCCGGGGGGGTGGTTCTTC
CDR3aa: CASGPPGGWFF

d_gene: -
abundance: -
v_gene: TRBV2
j_gene: TRBJ2-1
CDR3nt: TGTGCCAGCAGCCCGACTCTCTCCTACAATGAGCAGTTCTTC
CDR3aa: CASSPTLSYNEQFF

d_gene: -
abundance: -
v_gene: TRBV2
j_gene: TRBJ1-1
CDR3nt: TGTGCCAGCAGTGAATGGTGGGGATTTGGGCTGCAGACTGAAGCTTTCTTT
CDR3aa: CASSEWWGFGLQTEAFF

d_gene: -
abundance: -
v_gene: TRBV5-6
j_gene: TRBJ1-2
CDR3nt: TGTGCCAGCAGCTTTACGGGGACTCGGGGTAACTATGGCTACACCTTC
CDR3aa: CASSFTGTRGNYGYTF

d_gene: -
abundance: once
v_gene: TRBV20-1
j_gene: TRBJ2-7
CDR3nt: TGCAGTGCTCCCCGTGGGGACGAGCAGTACTTC
CDR3aa: CSAPRGDEQYF

d_gene: -
abundance: -
v_gene: TRBV30
j_gene: TRBJ2-5
CDR3nt: TGTGCCTGGAGCGGCCCCCCTCGGGAGACCCAGTACTTC
CDR3aa: CAWSGPPRETQYF

d_gene: TRBD1
abundance: -
v_gene: TRBV7-2
j_gene: TRBJ1-5
CDR3nt: TGTGCCAGCAGTTTAGGGGGCGCTGGGGGTTTCAATCAGCCCCAGCATTTT
CDR3aa: CASSLGGAGGFNQPQHF

d_gene: -
abundance: -
v_gene: TRBV11-2
j_gene: TRBJ2-1
CDR3nt: TGTGCCAGCAGCTTAGATGGGCAGTACAATGAGCAGTTCTTC
CDR3aa: CASSLDGQYNEQFF

d_gene: -
abundance: -
v_gene: TRBV18
j_gene: TRBJ2-3
CDR3nt: TGTGCCAGCTCACCCCCCATGCAAGGGTACACAGATACGCAGTATTTT
CDR3aa: CASSPPMQGYTDTQYF